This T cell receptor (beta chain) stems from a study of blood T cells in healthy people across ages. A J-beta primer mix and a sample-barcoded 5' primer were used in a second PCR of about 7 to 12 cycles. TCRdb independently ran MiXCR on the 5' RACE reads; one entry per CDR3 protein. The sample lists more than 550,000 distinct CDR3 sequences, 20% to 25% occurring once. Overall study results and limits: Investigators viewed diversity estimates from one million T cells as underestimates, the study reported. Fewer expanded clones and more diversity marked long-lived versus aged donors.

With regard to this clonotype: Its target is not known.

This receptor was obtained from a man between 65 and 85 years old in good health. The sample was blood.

CDR3 amino acids: CASSYSTGRSNQPQHF. CDR3 nucleotide sequence: TGTGCCAGCAGTTACTCGACAGGGCGAAGCAATCAGCCCCAGCATTTT. The J gene is TRBJ1-5, the V gene TRBV6-6, with TRBD1 matching 7 bases. CDR1 MNHNY and CDR2 SVGAGI come from the germline V gene (reference sequence). After removal of 0 bases from V and 1 base from J, the junction contained 3 bases not matched to a gene. The CDR3 is made up of 16 amino acids.